This entry lists 21 T cell receptor beta chains sequenced from one sample in a study of blood T cell repertoires in COVID-19. Some clones are missing from TCRdb's copy, which holds only in-frame ones; the method was immunoSEQ multiplex PCR. The table records about 360,000 clones, about 87% of them present only once. The sequenced sample consisted of PBMCs or T cells enriched from blood (not recorded which). The receptors originated from a man aged 35 to 55 in a cohort exposed to, infected with or recovered from COVID-19 (not recorded which).

The rearrangement links TRBV27 to TRBJ2-3; TRBD2 matches 9 bases. This CDR3 spans 15 amino acids. Trimming took 4 bases from V and 7 from J; bases not matched to a gene: 9. Germline CDR1 is MNHEY and CDR2 is SMNVEV (reference sequence). CDR3 amino acids: CASSSQRGRVNTQYF. CDR3 DNA: TGTGCCAGCAGTTCCCAGCGCGGGAGGGTGAATACGCAGTATTTT.

The CDR3 is CASSLRGEGNQPQHF. CDR3 DNA sequence: TGTGCCAGCAGCCTCAGGGGTGAGGGCAATCAGCCCCAGCATTTT. V and J are TRBV6-5 and TRBJ1-5, with a tentative D call TRBD1 (6 bases). Germline assignment: CDR1 MNHEY and CDR2 SVGAGI. This CDR3 is 15 amino acids long. Between the trimmed V and J ends, which lost 6 bases and 2 bases, there was a span of 14 bases.

The chain is built from TRBV27 and TRBJ2-1; the match to TRBD2 covers 7 bases. Germline values: CDR1 MNHEY, CDR2 SMNVEV (reference sequence). The CDR3 length is 14 residues. Losses at the gene ends were 4 bases for V and 6 bases for J; bases not matched to a gene: 6. The CDR3 loop reads CASSSTRLANEQFF. The CDR3 bases are TGTGCCAGCAGTTCCACCAGACTAGCCAATGAGCAGTTCTTC.

DNA of the CDR3: TGTGCCAGCAGTTTACCCACAGGACACGCAACTAATGAAAAACTGTTTTTT. Protein product: CASSLPTGHATNEKLFF. This chain uses TRBV28 with TRBJ1-4; tentative D call: TRBD1 (5 bases). The CDR3 has 17 residues. Germline V CDR1 and CDR2: MDHEN, SYDVKM. Trimming removed 2 bases from V and 0 bases from J, with 13 bases in between.

The chain couples TRBV28 to TRBJ2-7; D is possibly TRBD2 (8 bases). This CDR3 spans 17 amino acids. Germline V CDR1 and CDR2: MDHEN, SYDVKM. Trimming took 1 base from V and 6 from J, leaving 22 bases between them. Here the CDR3 reads CASSLFPRTGREGEQYF. Written as DNA, the CDR3 is TGTGCCAGCAGTTTATTCCCCCGGACAGGCCGGGAGGGCGAGCAGTACTTC.

The J gene is TRBJ2-2, the V gene TRBV7-9; 8 bases line up with TRBD1. The V gene end was trimmed by 6 bases and the J gene end by 7 bases; junction bases not matched to a gene: 4. The CDR3 is made up of 13 amino acids. Germline loops: CDR1 SEHNR, CDR2 FQNEAQ (reference sequence). CDR3 region: CASRQGGIGELFF. The CDR3 nucleotides read TGTGCCAGCAGACAGGGGGGAATCGGGGAGCTGTTTTTT.

This clone was seen only once. The CDR3 region is CASSLLMAGVGEQYF. The CDR3 DNA reads TGTGCCAGCAGCTTACTGATGGCCGGGGTCGGCGAGCAGTACTTC. The rearrangement uses TRBV5-6 and TRBJ2-7, with D possibly TRBD2 on 5 matching bases. CDR1 SGHDT and CDR2 YYEEEE come from the germline V gene. The CDR3 loop spans 15 amino acids. Trimming left V 2 bases short and J 6 bases short, with 18 bases between.

V gene TRBV2 combines with J gene TRBJ2-3; TRBD2 agrees at 11 bases. CDR1 is SNHLY and CDR2 is FYNNEI in the germline V gene. After removal of 7 bases from V and 4 bases from J, the junction contained 7 bases not matched to a gene. The CDR3 has 15 amino acids. CDR3 nucleotide sequence: TGTGCCAGCAACGGCCTAGCGGGAGGTCCAGATACGCAGTATTTT. Amino acid sequence: CASNGLAGGPDTQYF.

The sample holds one count of this clone. V and J are TRBV7-3 and TRBJ2-1; TRBD2 is a possible D gene (6 bases). The CDR3 totals 17 residues. V lost 0 bases to trimming and J lost 4 bases, with 16 bases between them. From germline, CDR1 is SGHTA and CDR2 FQGTGA. The CDR3 DNA follows: TGTGCCAGCAGCTTAACGTTCGGCGCGGGAACTTACAATGAGCAGTTCTTC. Translated, it gives CASSLTFGAGTYNEQFF.

In its sample, this clone was seen a few times. V is TRBV14 and J is TRBJ2-2; 13 positions match TRBD2. CDR1 SGHDN and CDR2 FVKESK come from the germline V gene. With 4 bases clipped from V and 0 bases from J, the junction kept 5 bases outside the gene matches. CDR3 length: 18 residues. CDR3 amino acids: CASSRELAGGSNTGELFF. In DNA, the CDR3 is TGTGCCAGCAGCCGCGAACTAGCGGGAGGGTCGAACACCGGGGAGCTGTTTTTT.

This clone was observed once. This chain uses TRBV24-1 with TRBJ2-1, with 10 bases fitting TRBD1. Unmatched junction bases numbered 8, after V lost 4 bases and J lost 6 bases. Germline CDR1 KGHDR, CDR2 SFDVKD. This CDR3 comprises 16 residues. CDR3 region: CATSDPGTGVANEQFF. CDR3 bases: TGTGCCACCAGTGACCCCGGGACAGGGGTGGCCAATGAGCAGTTCTTC.

This clone was seen a few times. The J gene is TRBJ1-6, the V gene TRBV30, with a possible D match to TRBD1 (5 bases). This CDR3 is built from 15 residues. V lost 1 base and J lost 4, with 11 bases in between. Germline CDR1 GTSNPN, CDR2 SVGIG (reference sequence). The CDR3 sequence: CAWSARTRYNSPLHF. The CDR3 DNA reads as TGTGCCTGGAGTGCCCGGACACGATATAATTCACCCCTCCACTTT.

Only a few counts were recorded for this clone. This chain joins TRBV4-1 and TRBJ1-1, with D possibly being TRBD1 (5 bases). The V gene's germline CDR1 is MGHRA and CDR2 YSYEKL. This CDR3 is built from 14 residues. The V end was cut by 1 base, the J end by 11 bases, with 17 bases between. The CDR3 DNA reads TGCGCCAGCAGCCAAGGGCAGGGAGGTGCGTGGGCTTTCTTT. Its protein product is CASSQGQGGAWAFF.

The genes are TRBV19 and TRBJ1-5; TRBD1 is a possible D gene (6 bases). This CDR3 has 15 amino acids. V dropped 4 bases and J dropped 0 bases, with 10 bases sitting between them. Germline V gene data show CDR1 as LNHDA and CDR2 as SQIVND (reference sequence). In DNA, the CDR3 is TGTGCCAGTAGTACGACAGGCGTTAGCAATCAGCCCCAGCATTTT. The encoded protein is CASSTTGVSNQPQHF.

The V and J genes are TRBV7-6 and TRBJ2-7; 8 positions match TRBD1. The CDR3 totals 13 residues. V dropped 5 bases and J dropped 2; count of bases not matched to a gene: 2. Germline V gene data show CDR1 as SGHVS and CDR2 as FNYEAQ. The DNA of the CDR3 is TGTGCCAGCAGCATGGGACAGGCCTACGAGCAGTACTTC. Amino acids: CASSMGQAYEQYF.

The rearrangement links TRBV6-2 or TRBV6-3 to TRBJ2-1; 10 positions match TRBD2. This CDR3 has 15 amino acids. CDR1 is MNHEY and CDR2 is SVGEGT in the germline V gene. J was trimmed by 8 bases and V by 5 bases; bases with no gene match: 9. DNA of the CDR3: TGTGCCAGCAGTAAACCGGGACTAGCGTCGCATGAGCAGTTCTTC. Translated: CASSKPGLASHEQFF.

The chain is built from TRBV7-9 and TRBJ2-7; TRBD1 matches at 11 bases. Germline CDR1 is SEHNR and CDR2 is FQNEAQ (reference sequence). V dropped 5 bases and J dropped 2; count of bases not matched to a gene: 5. This CDR3 contains 15 residues. Here the CDR3 DNA reads TGTGCCAGCAGCCAAGGGACAGGGGGTACCTACGAGCAGTACTTC. The encoded protein is CASSQGTGGTYEQYF.

The V gene is TRBV27, the J gene TRBJ1-2, with a possible D match to TRBD1 (5 bases). Trimming left V 4 bases short and J 8 bases short, with 14 bases between. The CDR3 runs 13 residues. CDR1 MNHEY and CDR2 SMNVEV come from the germline V gene (reference sequence). The CDR3, as DNA: TGTGCCAGCAGTTCAACGGGAGGGGAGGGCTACACCTTC. It specifies CASSSTGGEGYTF.

The V gene is TRBV9, the J gene TRBJ2-1; 7 bases are shared with TRBD1. Per the germline V gene, CDR1 is SGDLS and CDR2 is YYNGEE. With V trimmed by 4 bases and J by 6 bases, 7 bases remained unmatched. CDR3 length: 14 amino acids. CDR3 DNA sequence: TGTGCCAGCAGCAGGACAGGCCTCCCCAATGAGCAGTTCTTC. Its protein is CASSRTGLPNEQFF.

The gene calls are TRBV2 and TRBJ1-1, with D uncertain. Germline V lookup: CDR1 SNHLY, CDR2 FYNNEI. V lost 6 bases and J lost 5, with 16 bases in between. The CDR3 is made up of 14 amino acids. The CDR3 here is CASSADGGGTEAFF. The CDR3 nucleotides read TGTGCCAGCAGCGCAGACGGAGGTGGGACTGAAGCTTTCTTT.

The J gene is TRBJ1-2, the V gene TRBV10-3; D gene uncertain. V lost 11 bases to trimming and J lost 4 bases, with 20 bases between them. The CDR3 is made up of 14 amino acids. Germline assignment: CDR1 ENHRY and CDR2 SYGVKD. CDR3 loop: CAASSKSGSYGYTF. The CDR3 DNA sequence: TGTGCCGCATCTTCTAAGAGTGGGAGCTATGGCTACACCTTC.